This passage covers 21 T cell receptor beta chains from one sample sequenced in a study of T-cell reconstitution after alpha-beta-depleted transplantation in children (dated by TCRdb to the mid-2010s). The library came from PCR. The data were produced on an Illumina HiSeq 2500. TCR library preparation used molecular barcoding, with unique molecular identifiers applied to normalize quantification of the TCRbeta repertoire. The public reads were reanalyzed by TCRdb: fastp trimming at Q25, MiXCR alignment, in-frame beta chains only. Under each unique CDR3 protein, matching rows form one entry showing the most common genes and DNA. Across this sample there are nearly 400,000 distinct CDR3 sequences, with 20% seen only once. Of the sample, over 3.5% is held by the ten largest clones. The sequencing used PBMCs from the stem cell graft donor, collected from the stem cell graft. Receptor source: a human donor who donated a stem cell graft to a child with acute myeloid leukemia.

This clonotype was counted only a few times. The CDR3 is CASSQSPLTATYEQYF. CDR3 bases: TGTGCCAGCAGTCAATCCCCTCTAACAGCTACTTACGAGCAGTACTTC. The V and J genes are TRBV27 and TRBJ2-7, with D hard to call. The V gene's germline CDR1 is MNHEY and CDR2 SMNVEV (reference sequence). CDR3 length: 16 amino acids. The ends were cut back, 5 bases at V and 4 bases at J, with 21 bases in the middle.

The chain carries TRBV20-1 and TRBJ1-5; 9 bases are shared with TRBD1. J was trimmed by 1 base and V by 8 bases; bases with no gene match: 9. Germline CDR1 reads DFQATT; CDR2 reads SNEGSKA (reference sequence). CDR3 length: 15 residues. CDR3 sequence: CSITGGRGSNQPQHF. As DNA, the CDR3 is TGCAGTATCACAGGGGGCCGGGGAAGCAATCAGCCCCAGCATTTT.

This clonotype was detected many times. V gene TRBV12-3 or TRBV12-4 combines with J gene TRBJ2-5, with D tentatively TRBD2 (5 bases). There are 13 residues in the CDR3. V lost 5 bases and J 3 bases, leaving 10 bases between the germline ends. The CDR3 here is CASSASGKETQYF. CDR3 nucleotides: TGTGCCAGCAGTGCGTCCGGGAAAGAGACCCAGTACTTC.

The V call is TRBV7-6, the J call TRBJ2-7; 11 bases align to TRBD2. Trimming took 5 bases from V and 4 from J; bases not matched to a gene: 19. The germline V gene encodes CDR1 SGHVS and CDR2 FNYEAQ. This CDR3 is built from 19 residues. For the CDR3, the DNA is TGTGCCAGCAGCCTTGCACCGGGGACTAGCGGAAGGGGGGCTTACGAGCAGTACTTC. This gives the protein CASSLAPGTSGRGAYEQYF.

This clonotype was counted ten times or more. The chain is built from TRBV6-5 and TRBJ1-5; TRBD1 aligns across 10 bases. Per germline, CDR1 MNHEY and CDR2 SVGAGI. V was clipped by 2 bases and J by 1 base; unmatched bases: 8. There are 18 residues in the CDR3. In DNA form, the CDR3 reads TGTGCCAGCAGTTACGCTGACAGGGGGCAGTTCAGCAATCAGCCCCAGCATTTT. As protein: CASSYADRGQFSNQPQHF.

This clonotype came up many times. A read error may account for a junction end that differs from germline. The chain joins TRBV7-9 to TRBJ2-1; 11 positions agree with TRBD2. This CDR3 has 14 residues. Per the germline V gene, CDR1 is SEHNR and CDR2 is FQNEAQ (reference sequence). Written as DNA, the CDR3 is TGTGCCAGCAGCCTAGCGGGAGGAGACAATGAGCAGTTCTTC. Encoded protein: CASSLAGGDNEQFF.

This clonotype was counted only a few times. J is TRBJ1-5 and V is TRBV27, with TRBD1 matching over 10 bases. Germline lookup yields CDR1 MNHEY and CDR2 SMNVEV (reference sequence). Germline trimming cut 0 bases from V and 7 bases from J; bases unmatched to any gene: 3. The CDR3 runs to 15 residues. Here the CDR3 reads CASSLSGTGVQPQHF. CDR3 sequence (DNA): TGTGCCAGCAGTTTATCCGGGACAGGGGTACAGCCCCAGCATTTT.

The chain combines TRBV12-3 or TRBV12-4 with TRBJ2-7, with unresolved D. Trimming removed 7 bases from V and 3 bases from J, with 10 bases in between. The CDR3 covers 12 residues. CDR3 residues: CASTWSIYEQYF. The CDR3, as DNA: TGTGCCAGCACCTGGAGCATCTACGAGCAGTACTTC.

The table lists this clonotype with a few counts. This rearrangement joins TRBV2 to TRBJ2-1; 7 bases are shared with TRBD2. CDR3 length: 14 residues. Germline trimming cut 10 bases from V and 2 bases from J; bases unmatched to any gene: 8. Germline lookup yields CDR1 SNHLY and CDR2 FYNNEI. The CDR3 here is CAILRESPYNEQFF. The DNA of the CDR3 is TGTGCCATCCTGCGGGAGAGTCCCTACAATGAGCAGTTCTTC.

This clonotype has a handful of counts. The CDR3 nucleotides read TGCAGCGTCTTGCAGGGGGCGGGTGAAGCTTTCTTT. It translates to CSVLQGAGEAFF. This chain links TRBV29-1 with TRBJ1-1, with 8 bases lining up with TRBD1. The CDR3 is 12 residues long. CDR1 is SQVTM and CDR2 is ANQGSEA in the germline V gene. Losses at the gene ends were 6 bases for V and 7 bases for J; bases not matched to a gene: 7.

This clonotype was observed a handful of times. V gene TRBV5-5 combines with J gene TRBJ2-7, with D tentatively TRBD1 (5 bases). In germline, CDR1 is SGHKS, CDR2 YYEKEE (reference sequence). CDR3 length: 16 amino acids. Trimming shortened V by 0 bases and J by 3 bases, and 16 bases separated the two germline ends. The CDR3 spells CASSLAPPGRDYEQYF. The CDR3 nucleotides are TGTGCCAGCAGCTTGGCACCCCCAGGCAGGGACTACGAGCAGTACTTC.

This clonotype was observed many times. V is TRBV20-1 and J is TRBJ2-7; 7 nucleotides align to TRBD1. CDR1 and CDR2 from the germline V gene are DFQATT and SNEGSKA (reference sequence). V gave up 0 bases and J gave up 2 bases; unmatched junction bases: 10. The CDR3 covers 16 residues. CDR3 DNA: TGCAGTGCTAGAGATAGGGGCAGGGGGATGGCCTACGAGCAGTACTTC. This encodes CSARDRGRGMAYEQYF.

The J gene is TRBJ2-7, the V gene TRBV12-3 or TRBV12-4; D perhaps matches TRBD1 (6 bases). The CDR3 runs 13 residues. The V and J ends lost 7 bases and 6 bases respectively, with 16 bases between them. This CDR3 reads CASKKDRNPEQYF. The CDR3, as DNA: TGTGCCAGCAAGAAGGACAGAAACCCCGAGCAGTACTTC.

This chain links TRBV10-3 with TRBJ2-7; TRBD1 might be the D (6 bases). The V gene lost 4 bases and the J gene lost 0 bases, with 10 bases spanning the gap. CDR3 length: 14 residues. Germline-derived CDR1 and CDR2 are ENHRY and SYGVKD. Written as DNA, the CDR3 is TGTGCCATCAGTGGGACAGAGAGCTCCTACGAGCAGTACTTC. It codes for CAISGTESSYEQYF.

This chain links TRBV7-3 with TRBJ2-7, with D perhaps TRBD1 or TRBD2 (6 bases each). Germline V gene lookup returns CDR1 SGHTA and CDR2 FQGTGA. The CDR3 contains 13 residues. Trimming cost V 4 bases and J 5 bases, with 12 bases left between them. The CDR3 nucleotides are TGTGCCAGCAGCTCTGGGGGGCAGGACGAGCAGTACTTC. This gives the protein CASSSGGQDEQYF.

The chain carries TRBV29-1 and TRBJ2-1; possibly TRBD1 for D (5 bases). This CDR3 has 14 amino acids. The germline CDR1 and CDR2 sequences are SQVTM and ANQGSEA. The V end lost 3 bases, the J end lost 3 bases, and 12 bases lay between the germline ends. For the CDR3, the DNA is TGCAGCGTTGACCGCAAGGGGATCTACAATGAGCAGTTCTTC. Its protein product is CSVDRKGIYNEQFF.

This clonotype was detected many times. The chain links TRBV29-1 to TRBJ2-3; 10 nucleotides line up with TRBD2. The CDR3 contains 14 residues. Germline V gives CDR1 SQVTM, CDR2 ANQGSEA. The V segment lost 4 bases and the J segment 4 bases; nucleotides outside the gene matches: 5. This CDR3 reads CSVANLAGADTQYF. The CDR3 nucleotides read TGCAGCGTTGCAAACCTAGCGGGAGCAGATACGCAGTATTTT.

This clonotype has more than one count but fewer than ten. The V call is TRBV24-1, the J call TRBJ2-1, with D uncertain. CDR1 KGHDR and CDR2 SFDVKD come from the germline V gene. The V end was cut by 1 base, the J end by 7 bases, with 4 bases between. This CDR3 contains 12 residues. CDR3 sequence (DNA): TGTGCCACCAGTGATTTTCAGAATGAGCAGTTCTTC. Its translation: CATSDFQNEQFF.

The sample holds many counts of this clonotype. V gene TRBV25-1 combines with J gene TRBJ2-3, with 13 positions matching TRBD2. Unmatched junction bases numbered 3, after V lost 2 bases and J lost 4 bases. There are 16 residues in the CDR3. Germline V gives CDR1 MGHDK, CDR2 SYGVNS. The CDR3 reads CASSEGGLAGSDTQYF. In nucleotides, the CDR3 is TGTGCCAGCAGTGAAGGGGGACTAGCGGGGTCAGATACGCAGTATTTT. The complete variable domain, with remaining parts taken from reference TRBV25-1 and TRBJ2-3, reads EADIYQTPRYLVIGTGKKITLECSQTMGHDKMYWYQQDPGMELHLIHYSYGVNSTEKGDLSSESTVSRIRTEHFPLTLESARPSHTSQYLCASSEGGLAGSDTQYFGPGTRLTVL.

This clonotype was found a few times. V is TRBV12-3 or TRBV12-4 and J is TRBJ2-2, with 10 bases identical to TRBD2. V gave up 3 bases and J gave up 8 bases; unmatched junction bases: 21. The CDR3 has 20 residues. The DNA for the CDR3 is TGTGCCAGCAGTTTGAGAGGGCTGTCTCGAGCGGGAGGGTACTATGGGGAGCTGTTTTTT. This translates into CASSLRGLSRAGGYYGELFF.

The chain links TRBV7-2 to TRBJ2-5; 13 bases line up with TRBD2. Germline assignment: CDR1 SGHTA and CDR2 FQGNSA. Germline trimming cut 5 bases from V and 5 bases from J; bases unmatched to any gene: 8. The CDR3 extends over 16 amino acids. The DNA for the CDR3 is TGTGCCAGCAGCCGCCCGGGACTAGCGGGATTGGAGACCCAGTACTTC. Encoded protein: CASSRPGLAGLETQYF.